The 30 T cell receptor beta chains presented below share a single source sample, sequenced in a study of CD8+ T cells in alopecia areata. Sequencing used cDNA as its template, made by extracting RNA and reverse transcribing it. Profiling relied on immunoSEQ multiplex PCR, and the TCRdb table lists in-frame clones only, not all of them. Listed for the sample are 200,000 to 300,000 clones, none seen a single time. Sorting used CD4, CD8alpha, NKG2D, NKG2ACE and other markers on pooled cutaneous lymph node cells. Sequencing was performed on CD4+ T cells sorted from a lymph node. The receptors derive from a C3H/HeJ mouse with alopecia areata. These mice share the MHC haplotype H2-k.

This clone was counted only a few times. Genes here carry mouse names. The DNA ends 4 residues before the CDR3 does, and the rest of the CDR3 is filled in from the germline J gene. The rearrangement joins TRBV13-1 to TRBJ2-3; D not resolved. CDR1 and CDR2 (germline): NSHNY, SYGAGN. V was trimmed by 3 bases and J by 0 bases, leaving 14 bases between them. This CDR3 is built from 16 residues. CDR3 DNA, as far as it was read: TGTGCCAGCAGTGGTCGACAATTCACTAGTGCAGAA. It encodes CASSGRQFTSAE. The whole CDR3 is CASSGRQFTSAETLYF.

This clone has only a few counts. Germline and genes: mouse. The read ends 4 residues early relative to the CDR3; the germline J gene fills the gap. V gene TRBV13-3 combines with J gene TRBJ1-2, with 10 bases identical to TRBD1. The CDR3 runs 13 residues. Trimming removed 7 bases from V and 3 bases from J; junction bases left unmatched: 3. CDR1 NNHDY and CDR2 SYVADS come from the germline V gene. The sequenced part of the CDR3 DNA is TGTGCCAGCGGACAGGGGGGGGACTCC. Residues: CASGQGGDS. The whole CDR3 reads CASGQGGDSDYTF.

This clone showed up just a few times. All gene names here are mouse names. Coverage ceases 4 residues before the CDR3 finishes, and the germline J gene fills in the end. The J gene is TRBJ2-3, the V gene TRBV1; 7 bases agree with TRBD1. The length of the CDR3 is 14 residues. The J segment lost 2 bases and the V segment lost 2 bases, leaving 1 base of the junction unmatched. The germline gives CDR1 NSQYPW, CDR2 LRSPGD (reference sequence). The CDR3 here is CTCSAQGVAETLYF. The CDR3 DNA, read in part, is TGCACCTGCAGTGCACAGGGGGTTGCAGAA.

This clone came up a few times. The genes and germline here are from mouse. From the germline J gene comes the end of the CDR3, since the read stops 4 residues before it. The rearrangement joins TRBV13-1 to TRBJ2-3; possible D gene TRBD1, 6 bases. CDR1 and CDR2 from the germline V gene are NSHNY and SYGAGN. V was clipped by 5 bases and J by 0 bases, with 10 bases between them. The CDR3 is 14 amino acids. CDR3: CASRGHTSAETLYF. Partial CDR3 DNA: TGTGCCAGCAGGGGACACACTAGTGCAGAA.

Note on this clone: The gene symbols are mouse symbols. The read ends 4 residues early relative to the CDR3; the germline J gene fills the gap. The chain links TRBV31 to TRBJ1-2, with D possibly matching TRBD1 (6 bases). This CDR3 region has 14 residues. Germline lookup yields CDR1 GKSSPN and CDR2 SITVG. Trimming took off 1 base at V and 3 bases at J, with 12 bases between the two ends. The CDR3 sequence: CAWSHHRADSDYTF. Partial CDR3 DNA: TGTGCCTGGAGTCATCACAGGGCGGACTCC.

In its sample, this clone was seen many times. The gene names here belong to mouse. The CDR3 extends 4 residues past the end of the read, so its final part is completed from the germline J gene. The chain joins TRBV31 to TRBJ2-5; 14 bases map to TRBD2. Germline CDR1 is GKSSPN and CDR2 is SITVG. The CDR3 is 16 amino acids. The sequenced CDR3 bases are TGTGCCTGGAGTCCGGGACTGGGGGGGCGCAAAGAC. Its translation is CAWSPGLGGRKD. The whole CDR3 reads CAWSPGLGGRKDTQYF. The full variable domain, with the rest looked up from reference TRBV31 and TRBJ2-5, is AQTIHQWPVAEIKAVGSPLSLGCTIKGKSSPNLYWYWQATGGTLQQLFYSITVGQVESVVQLNLSASRPKDDQFILSTEKLLLSHSGFYLCAWSPGLGGRKDTQYFGPGTRLLVL.

Concerning this clone itself: The germline and genes are mouse ones. The identical CDR3 is also encoded by other nucleotide sequences in the sample. The CDR3 region is CASSDARGGNTEVFF. CDR3 DNA, as far as it was read: TGTGCCAGCAGTGATGCGAGGGGGGGCAACACA. The V and J genes are TRBV13-3 and TRBJ1-1, with D possibly matching TRBD1 (6 bases). The read is 4 residues too short to cover the CDR3 end, so that end is filled in from the germline J gene. V shed 0 bases and J shed 2 bases, with 11 bases lying between them. Looked up from germline, CDR1 is NNHDY and CDR2 is SYVADS. The CDR3 runs to 15 residues.

This clone was seen only a few times. Gene names denote mouse genes. Read sequence stops 4 residues before the CDR3 end, and the germline J gene provides the missing end. J is TRBJ1-1 and V is TRBV14; a weak D match, TRBD1 (6 bases). The CDR3 extends over 13 amino acids. Looked up from germline, CDR1 is SGHDT and CDR2 is FRDEAV. This CDR3 is CASSRTGQTEVFF. The part of the CDR3 DNA that was read is TGTGCCAGCAGTCGTACCGGACAGACA.

As for this clone: Gene names refer to mouse genes. The CDR3 end falls 4 residues outside the read, so it is completed with the germline J gene. At the DNA level, this CDR3 is encoded by other sequences in the same sample as well. The rearrangement joins TRBV31 to TRBJ2-1; 10 bases line up with TRBD2. Trimming took 0 bases from V and 3 from J; bases not matched to a gene: 2. The CDR3 spans 15 residues. Germline V CDR1 and CDR2: GKSSPN, SITVG. This chain's CDR3 is CAWSLRTGGYAEQFF. CDR3 DNA, as far as it was read: TGTGCCTGGAGTCTCAGGACTGGGGGCTATGCT. Full variable domain (remainder filled in from reference TRBV31 and TRBJ2-1): AQTIHQWPVAEIKAVGSPLSLGCTIKGKSSPNLYWYWQATGGTLQQLFYSITVGQVESVVQLNLSASRPKDDQFILSTEKLLLSHSGFYLCAWSLRTGGYAEQFFGPGTRLTVL.

This clone was counted between two and nine times. Each gene name is a mouse one. The CDR3 end is not reached by the read, which stops 3 residues before it; the germline J gene fills it in. The chain links TRBV31 to TRBJ1-6; 9 bases line up with TRBD1. TRBJ1-6 is treated as an ORF (open reading frame) with a function not yet certain. Germline assignment: CDR1 GKSSPN and CDR2 SITVG. CDR3 length equals 15 residues. The V and J ends lost 3 bases and 2 bases, in that order; junction bases with no gene match: 2. The part of the CDR3 DNA that was read is TGTGCCTGGAGATGGGACAGGGCCTATAATTCGCCC. It specifies CAWRWDRAYNSP. The CDR3 reads in full as CAWRWDRAYNSPLYF.

In its sample, this clone was seen many times. These gene names are mouse names. The CDR3 goes on 4 residues after the read ends, and that part is filled in from the germline J gene. The chain carries TRBV17 and TRBJ2-5, with 10 bases that match TRBD2. This CDR3 region has 16 residues. Germline CDR1 reads MNHDT; CDR2 reads YYDKIL. The CDR3 sequence: CASSRSLGGREDTQYF. The part of the CDR3 DNA that was read is TGTGCTAGCAGTAGATCTCTGGGGGGGCGGGAGGAC.

This clone has only a few counts. Each gene name is a mouse one. From the germline J gene comes the end of the CDR3, since the read stops 4 residues before it. Other DNA sequences from this sample encode an identical CDR3 as well. V usage is TRBV13-1 and J usage is TRBJ2-3, with TRBD2 matching 11 bases. CDR3 length: 17 amino acids. Germline loops: CDR1 NSHNY, CDR2 SYGAGN. The V segment lost 3 bases and the J segment 0 bases; nucleotides outside the gene matches: 6. The covered CDR3 bases are TGTGCCAGCAGTGGTCCGGGACTGGGGGCTAGTGCAGAA. Translated, it gives CASSGPGLGASAE. The whole CDR3 region reads CASSGPGLGASAETLYF.

As for this clone: Genes and germline come from the mouse. The CDR3 end is not reached by the read, which stops 4 residues before it; the germline J gene fills it in. Other DNA sequences within the sample encode an identical CDR3. The genes are TRBV5 and TRBJ2-5; D is perhaps TRBD1 (6 bases). Germline V gene sequence: CDR1 LGHNA, CDR2 YNLKQL (reference sequence). There are 13 residues in the CDR3. This chain's CDR3 is CASSQAGEDTQYF. Partial CDR3 DNA: TGTGCCAGCAGCCAAGCAGGGGAGGAC.

This clone was detected only a few times. Gene names denote mouse genes. The read stops 4 residues short of the end of the CDR3; the missing end is completed from the germline J gene. V and J are TRBV13-1 and TRBJ2-1, with 10 bases lining up with TRBD1. This CDR3 is built from 15 residues. In germline, CDR1 is NSHNY, CDR2 SYGAGN. CDR3 loop: CASSEVPGQGAEQFF. Partial CDR3 DNA: TGTGCCAGCAGTGAGGTTCCGGGACAGGGGGCT.

A word on this clone: Gene names are the mouse ones. The CDR3 extends 4 residues past the end of the read, so its final part is completed from the germline J gene. The chain combines TRBV19 with TRBJ1-1, with D perhaps matching TRBD1 (5 bases). The CDR3 spans 13 residues. The V end lost 2 bases, the J end lost 3 bases, and 8 bases lay between the germline ends. In germline, CDR1 is FNHDT, CDR2 SITEND (reference sequence). CDR3 DNA (partial): TGTGCCAGCAGTATGAGACAGCACACA. Residues: CASSMRQHT. The CDR3 in full is CASSMRQHTEVFF.

This clone was recorded a few times. Genes here carry mouse names. The read ends 4 residues early relative to the CDR3; the germline J gene fills the gap. The chain combines TRBV13-2 with TRBJ2-4; D not resolved. The CDR3 has 12 residues. Trimming removed 5 bases from V and 2 bases from J, with 6 bases in between. Per the germline V gene, CDR1 is NNHNN and CDR2 is SYGAGS (reference sequence). The CDR3 sequence is CASGQTQNTLYF. CDR3 DNA (partial): TGTGCCAGCGGACAGACTCAAAAC.

This clone was detected a few times. These gene names are mouse names. The CDR3 end is not reached by the read, which stops 4 residues before it; the germline J gene fills it in. The rearrangement joins TRBV13-3 to TRBJ2-3; D is unclear. The germline V gene has CDR1 NNHDY and CDR2 SYVADS. The CDR3 consists of 15 residues. V dropped 2 bases and J dropped 0 bases, with 10 bases sitting between them. This CDR3 is CASSESSNSAETLYF. The sequenced part of the CDR3 DNA is TGTGCCAGCAGTGAGTCCAGCAATAGTGCAGAA.

In the case of this clone: The genes are named according to mouse. With the read ending 4 residues before the CDR3 end, the germline J gene is used to fill in that end. The chain recombines TRBV19 with TRBJ2-3; 7 nucleotides agree with TRBD1. V shed 4 bases and J 0 bases; nucleotides not matched to a gene: 5. The CDR3 has 15 amino acids. Germline V gene data show CDR1 as FNHDT and CDR2 as SITEND (reference sequence). Partial CDR3 DNA: TGTGCCAGCAGTGGGGACAGATTTAGTGCAGAA. Amino acid sequence: CASSGDRFSAE. The full CDR3 is CASSGDRFSAETLYF.

On this clone itself: Gene names denote mouse genes. With the read ending 3 residues before the CDR3 end, the germline J gene is used to fill in that end. The chain couples TRBV13-3 to TRBJ1-6; TRBD1 might be the D (6 bases). TRBJ1-6 is recorded as an ORF, its role being uncertain. Germline loops: CDR1 NNHDY, CDR2 SYVADS. The germline V and J ends were trimmed by 5 bases and 6 bases, with 12 bases remaining between them. The CDR3 totals 14 residues. The sequenced part of the CDR3 DNA is TGTGCCAGCAGATCCGGGACAATTAATTCGCCC. This sequence encodes CASRSGTINSP. The whole CDR3 protein reads CASRSGTINSPLYF.

In regard to this clone: Germline and genes here are mouse. The read stops 4 residues short of the end of the CDR3; the missing end is completed from the germline J gene. This chain links TRBV13-1 with TRBJ2-2; TRBD1 matches 10 bases. The CDR3 covers 16 residues. CDR1 and CDR2 from the germline V gene are NSHNY and SYGAGN. V dropped 0 bases and J dropped 4; count of bases not matched to a gene: 3. Here the CDR3 reads CASSDARTGGTGQLYF. CDR3 DNA, as far as it was read: TGTGCCAGCAGTGATGCAAGGACAGGGGGCACCGGG.

There are a few counts of this clone. Germline and genes: mouse. Read coverage stops 4 residues before the CDR3 terminus; the germline J gene supplies the remainder. Other nucleotide sequences from this sample produce the same CDR3. J is TRBJ1-2 and V is TRBV31; D gene unclear. Germline V gene data show CDR1 as GKSSPN and CDR2 as SITVG. The V end was cut by 1 base, the J end by 2 bases, with 5 bases between. CDR3 length: 12 residues. CDR3 bases read: TGTGCCTGGAGTCCAAGGAACTCC. Residues: CAWSPRNS. The whole CDR3 region reads CAWSPRNSDYTF.

With respect to this clone: Gene names are mouse gene names. The CDR3 end is not reached by the read, which stops 4 residues before it; the germline J gene fills it in. This rearrangement joins TRBV1 to TRBJ2-5, with 8 bases identical to TRBD1. CDR1 is NSQYPW, CDR2 LRSPGD, per germline (reference sequence). CDR3 length: 16 amino acids. The CDR3 sequence is CTCSADRQGAGDTQYF. The CDR3 bases that were read are TGCACCTGCAGTGCAGATCGGCAGGGGGCAGGGGAC.

This clone was counted a few times. Genes here carry mouse names. The covered CDR3 bases are TGTGCCAGCAGTATCAGGGGGTGGGGTGCAGAA. Translation: CASSIRGWGAE. The full CDR3 reads CASSIRGWGAETLYF. The rearrangement links TRBV19 to TRBJ2-3, with 7 bases aligning to TRBD1. The read gets to within 4 residues of the CDR3 end, and the germline J gene fills in the rest. J gave up 1 base and V 2 bases, and 4 bases lay outside the gene matches. Germline values: CDR1 FNHDT, CDR2 SITEND (reference sequence). The CDR3 is 15 residues long.

To note about this clone: Gene names and germline refer to mouse. The sequenced fragment ends 4 residues before the CDR3 boundary, so the rest is inferred from the germline J gene. V usage is TRBV13-3 and J usage is TRBJ2-7; the D is unclear. The CDR3 has 12 residues. Germline V gives CDR1 NNHDY, CDR2 SYVADS. V lost 3 bases to trimming and J lost 3 bases, with 7 bases between them. CDR3 DNA (partial): TGTGCCAGCAGTGTACACCTCTAT. Translated, it gives CASSVHLY. The entire CDR3 reads CASSVHLYEQYF.

Note on this clone: All gene names here are mouse names. The read ends 4 residues early relative to the CDR3; the germline J gene fills the gap. The gene calls are TRBV13-2 and TRBJ2-3; TRBD2 agrees at 11 bases. CDR1 and CDR2 (germline): NNHNN, SYGAGS (reference sequence). The CDR3 covers 17 residues. The ends lost 1 base at V and 3 bases at J; junction bases unmatched: 7. The CDR3 region is CASGDSGLGGWAETLYF. The sequenced CDR3 bases are TGTGCCAGCGGTGATTCTGGACTGGGGGGTTGGGCAGAA.

This clone was recorded a few times. Gene names and germline refer to mouse. The CDR3 end is not reached by the read, which stops 4 residues before it; the germline J gene fills it in. The chain recombines TRBV13-2 with TRBJ1-1; TRBD1 matches at 8 bases. The CDR3 sequence is 14 residues long. CDR1 and CDR2 from the germline V gene are NNHNN and SYGAGS (reference sequence). V was pared by 2 bases and J by 3 bases, with 3 bases of the junction left unmatched. This CDR3 is CASGEDRGDTEVFF. CDR3 DNA (partial): TGTGCCAGCGGTGAAGACAGGGGTGACACA.

Concerning this clone itself: Genes here carry mouse names. The read falls 4 residues short of the CDR3 end, and the missing part is taken from the germline J gene. The chain uses TRBV14 and TRBJ2-7; TRBD2 agrees at 10 bases. This CDR3 contains 14 residues. CDR1 and CDR2 (germline): SGHDT, FRDEAV. This CDR3 reads CASSPGLGEYEQYF. The part of the CDR3 DNA that was read is TGTGCCAGCAGTCCCGGACTGGGGGAATAT.

This clone was detected a few times. A clone one base away is much larger, so this may be a read error. These gene names are mouse names. The read ends 4 residues early relative to the CDR3; the germline J gene fills the gap. The V call is TRBV5, the J call TRBJ1-1; D gene uncertain. There are 14 residues in the CDR3. Germline V gene data show CDR1 as LGHNA and CDR2 as YNLKQL (reference sequence). The V gene lost 0 bases and the J gene lost 0 bases, with 5 bases spanning the gap. The CDR3 is CASSQDRSNTEVFF. The sequenced part of the CDR3 DNA is TGTGCCAGCAGCCAAGACAGATCAAACACA.

This clone has a handful of counts. The genes are named according to mouse. The observed sequence ends 4 residues before the CDR3 terminus, with the missing tail filled in from the germline J gene. The V call is TRBV13-2, the J call TRBJ2-5; 8 nucleotides match TRBD2. The CDR3 has 12 residues. Germline values: CDR1 NNHNN, CDR2 SYGAGS (reference sequence). CDR3 DNA, as far as it was read: TGTGCCAGCGGGGGGACTGGTGAC. It yields the protein CASGGTGD. The CDR3 reads in full as CASGGTGDTQYF.

This clone has more than one count but fewer than ten. Gene names and germline refer to mouse. The read terminates 3 residues ahead of where the CDR3 ends, so the germline J gene completes it. This chain joins TRBV5 and TRBJ1-6; tentatively, D is TRBD1 (5 bases). TRBJ1-6 is an open reading frame whose function is uncertain. The ends were cut back, 3 bases at V and 2 bases at J, with 5 bases in the middle. The CDR3 extends over 14 amino acids. The germline V gene encodes CDR1 LGHNA and CDR2 YNLKQL (reference sequence). CDR3 in amino acids: CASSQGAYNSPLYF. The DNA read from the CDR3 is TGTGCCAGCAGCCAGGGGGCCTATAATTCGCCC.